This T cell receptor beta chain was documented in a study of T cells in Graves' hyperthyroidism and ophthalmopathy. Template material for amplifying TCR beta CDR3 regions consisted of RNA transcripts. Carried out on the TCR CDR3, a first-round RT-PCR used the HTBI primer set. MiXCR, run by TCRdb on the multiplex PCR reads, gives a single entry per CDR3 protein. The table shows 250,000 to 400,000 distinct CDR3 sequences, with roughly an eighth occurring only once. There are a few counts of this clonotype. CDR3 length equals 15 residues. Trimming left V 3 bases short and J 5 bases short, with 17 bases between. The V gene's germline CDR1 is SNHLY and CDR2 FYNNEI.

The origin of this receptor is a woman in her thirties or forties with Graves' ophthalmopathy. The chain carries TRBV2 and TRBJ2-7; D tentatively fits TRBD1 or TRBD2 (6 bases each). The sample comprised blood. Written as DNA, the CDR3 is TGTGCCAGCAGTGATGGTCGTTCCGGGGGCCACGAGCAGTACTTC. Amino acids: CASSDGRSGGHEQYF.